The 15 T cell receptor beta chains below come from one sample, sequenced in a study of T cells in Graves' hyperthyroidism and ophthalmopathy. Researchers took RNA transcripts and amplified the TCR beta CDR3 regions from them. HTBI primers were employed in a first-round RT-PCR of the TCR CDR3. MiXCR, applied by TCRdb to the multiplex PCR reads, yields one record per CDR3 protein. Of 500,000 to 800,000 distinct CDR3 sequences in the sample, less than 45% were seen once. The specimen sequenced was peripheral blood or thyroid tissue (not recorded which). These receptor sequences come from an adult man with Graves' disease, either hyperthyroidism or ophthalmopathy (not recorded which).

The rearrangement uses TRBV9 and TRBJ1-3, with 9 bases lining up with TRBD1. V trimming: 0 bases; J trimming: 0 bases; junction bases outside the gene matches: 10. This CDR3 region has 19 residues. Germline V CDR1 and CDR2: SGDLS, YYNGEE. As DNA, the CDR3 is TGTGCCAGCAGCGTAGCTCCGGACAGGGGAGTTCTCTCTGGAAACACCATATATTTT. Translated: CASSVAPDRGVLSGNTIYF.

V gene TRBV9 combines with J gene TRBJ1-5; D call uncertain. CDR1 is SGDLS, CDR2 YYNGEE, per germline. CDR3 length equals 16 residues. V was shortened by 8 bases and J by 4 bases, with 22 bases between the two germline ends. CDR3 residues: CASSIPPFQFNQPQHF. As DNA, the CDR3 is TGTGCCAGTAGTATACCCCCGTTTCAATTTAATCAGCCCCAGCATTTT.

About this clonotype itself: With a much larger clone just one base away, this may be a read error. The rearrangement joins TRBV7-9 to TRBJ2-5, with TRBD1 as a possible D gene (5 bases). CDR3 length equals 15 residues. In germline, CDR1 is SEHNR, CDR2 FQNEAQ (reference sequence). The CDR3 here is CAGSLGLDIQETQYF. The CDR3 bases are TGTGCCGGCAGCTTAGGTCTGGACATACAAGAGACCCAGTACTTC.

The chain carries TRBV5-1 and TRBJ1-2; D is undetermined. The CDR3 spans 14 residues. The germline V and J ends were trimmed by 6 bases and 8 bases, with 20 bases remaining between them. Germline V gene lookup returns CDR1 SGHRS and CDR2 YFSETQ. Here the CDR3 reads CASNLIGSSGGYTF. As DNA, the CDR3 is TGCGCCAGCAACTTAATCGGCAGCTCGGGCGGCTACACCTTC. Full variable domain (rest looked up from reference TRBV5-1 and TRBJ1-2): KAGVTQTPRYLIKTRGQQVTLSCSPISGHRSVSWYQQTPGQGLQFLFEYFSETQRNKGNFPGRFSGRQFSNSRSEMNVSTLELGDSALYLCASNLIGSSGGYTFGSGTRLTVV.

This chain links TRBV5-1 with TRBJ1-3; the D is unclear. Trimming took off 0 bases at V and 0 bases at J, with 10 bases between the two ends. This CDR3 is built from 16 residues. Germline V CDR1 and CDR2: SGHRS, YFSETQ. The CDR3 here is CASSLEGSSSGNTIYF. CDR3 DNA sequence: TGCGCCAGCAGCTTGGAGGGCAGCAGCTCTGGAAACACCATATATTTT.

This clonotype was observed a few times. The rearrangement uses TRBV24-1 and TRBJ2-6; TRBD1 matches at 8 bases. The V segment lost 3 bases and the J segment 4 bases; nucleotides outside the gene matches: 4. Germline-derived CDR1 and CDR2 are KGHDR and SFDVKD. The length of the CDR3 is 16 residues. CDR3 sequence (DNA): TGTGCCACCAGTGATCCCAGGGGGCCAGGGGCCAACGTCCTGACTTTC. It is translated as CATSDPRGPGANVLTF.

To note about this clonotype: Possible read error: a much larger clone is one base away. The chain links TRBV6-1 to TRBJ2-5, with TRBD1 matching over 7 bases. Germline V lookup: CDR1 MNHNS, CDR2 SASEGT. The CDR3 has 14 amino acids. Trimming took 9 bases from V and 1 from J; bases not matched to a gene: 8. The chain's CDR3 is CARTRDSLQETQYF. CDR3 coding DNA: TGTGCCAGAACCCGGGACAGCCTCCAAGAGACCCAGTACTTC.

J is TRBJ1-2 and V is TRBV14; 7 nucleotides agree with TRBD1. The germline CDR1 and CDR2 sequences are SGHDN and FVKESK. V was clipped by 10 bases and J by 8 bases; unmatched bases: 16. The CDR3 is 14 residues long. CDR3 sequence reads: CAISYPSGQRGYTF. DNA for the CDR3: TGTGCCATCAGTTACCCCTCGGGACAGCGAGGCTACACCTTC.

This clonotype showed up just once. V and J are TRBV19 and TRBJ2-2; 8 bases agree with TRBD2. The CDR3 totals 20 residues. The germline CDR1 and CDR2 sequences are LNHDA and SQIVND (reference sequence). The J segment lost 6 bases and the V segment lost 4 bases, leaving 22 bases of the junction unmatched. The chain's CDR3 is CASSTPARAVAGGWSGELFF. In DNA, the CDR3 is TGTGCCAGTAGTACGCCCGCTCGTGCGGTGGCGGGAGGTTGGTCCGGGGAGCTGTTTTTT.

This clonotype has more than one count but fewer than ten. The gene calls are TRBV7-2 and TRBJ1-5; TRBD1 matches at 11 bases. Germline CDR1 is SGHTA and CDR2 is FQGNSA. V gave up 1 base and J gave up 5 bases; unmatched junction bases: 7. CDR3 length: 17 residues. CDR3 protein: CASSLVRDRGIDQPQHF. CDR3 sequence (DNA): TGTGCCAGCAGCTTAGTCCGGGACAGGGGGATAGATCAGCCCCAGCATTTT.

The chain links TRBV10-2 to TRBJ1-4, with TRBD1 as a possible D gene (5 bases). The CDR3 runs to 17 residues. Germline CDR1 is WSHSY and CDR2 is SAAADI. Trimming pared 5 bases from V and 8 bases from J, leaving 24 bases between. CDR3 loop: CASSYGGWPPRGEKLFF. The CDR3 nucleotides read TGCGCCAGCAGTTACGGCGGGTGGCCTCCACGGGGGGAAAAACTGTTTTTT.

This clonotype was picked up one time. The V gene is TRBV25-1, the J gene TRBJ2-2; TRBD1 might be the D (5 bases). Trimming shortened V by 1 base and J by 3 bases, and 9 bases separated the two germline ends. The germline V gene has CDR1 MGHDK and CDR2 SYGVNS. CDR3 length: 15 amino acids. The CDR3 DNA reads as TGTGCCAGCAGTGAATGGGGCTTAGACACCGGGGAGCTGTTTTTT. This sequence encodes CASSEWGLDTGELFF.

This clonotype has a count of ten or more. This sequence joins TRBV20-1 and TRBJ1-2; D may be TRBD1 (6 bases). V lost 5 bases to trimming and J lost 4 bases, with 11 bases between them. This CDR3 region has 12 residues. In germline, CDR1 is DFQATT, CDR2 SNEGSKA (reference sequence). In nucleotides, the CDR3 is TGCAGTGCTGCAGGGGTAGGCTATGGCTACACCTTC. This codes for CSAAGVGYGYTF.

The rearrangement joins TRBV2 to TRBJ1-3; no clear D. Germline CDR1 and CDR2: SNHLY and FYNNEI. This CDR3 contains 15 residues. V dropped 4 bases and J dropped 1 base, with 11 bases sitting between them. The DNA of the CDR3 is TGTGCCAGCAGTGCCCCGGACGGATCTGGAAACACCATATATTTT. Residues: CASSAPDGSGNTIYF.

This clonotype was detected many times. This chain uses TRBV11-2 with TRBJ1-2; D is possibly TRBD1 (6 bases). The V gene's germline CDR1 is SGHAT and CDR2 FQNNGV. V was pared by 3 bases and J by 6 bases, with 14 bases between. The CDR3 length is 14 residues. CDR3 nucleotide sequence: TGTGCCAGCAGCTTCAGAACGGGACACGATGGCTACACCTTC. This codes for CASSFRTGHDGYTF. Variable domain in full (rest from reference TRBV11-2 and TRBJ1-2): EAGVAQSPRYKIIEKRQSVAFWCNPISGHATLYWYQQILGQGPKLLIQFQNNGVVDDSQLPKDRFSAERLKGVDSTLKIQPAKLEDSAVYLCASSFRTGHDGYTFGSGTRLTVV.